This T cell receptor beta chain derives from a study of Tregs in tolerant kidney transplant recipients. Germline values: CDR1 MGHRA, CDR2 YSYEKL. The V gene lost 1 base and the J gene lost 1 base, with 16 bases spanning the gap. CDR3 length: 17 residues. Data came from immunoSEQ multiplex PCR; TCRdb stores just in-frame clones and leaves some out. The profile shows about 52,000 clones, about 91% of them singletons. Recipients received nonmyeloablative bone marrow transplants from related graft donors, with transient mixed chimerism. The J gene is TRBJ1-1, the V gene TRBV4-1; D perhaps matches TRBD1 (6 bases). The sequences come from CD8+ T cells from blood (PBMCs), collected 24 months after the transplant. The clonotype comes from a human patient who received a combined kidney and bone marrow transplant. Part of the T cell pool may stem from the graft donor. CDR3 protein: CASSQAGTFTPNTEAFF. CDR3 sequence (DNA): TGCGCCAGCAGCCAAGCCGGGACATTCACACCGAACACTGAAGCTTTCTTT.